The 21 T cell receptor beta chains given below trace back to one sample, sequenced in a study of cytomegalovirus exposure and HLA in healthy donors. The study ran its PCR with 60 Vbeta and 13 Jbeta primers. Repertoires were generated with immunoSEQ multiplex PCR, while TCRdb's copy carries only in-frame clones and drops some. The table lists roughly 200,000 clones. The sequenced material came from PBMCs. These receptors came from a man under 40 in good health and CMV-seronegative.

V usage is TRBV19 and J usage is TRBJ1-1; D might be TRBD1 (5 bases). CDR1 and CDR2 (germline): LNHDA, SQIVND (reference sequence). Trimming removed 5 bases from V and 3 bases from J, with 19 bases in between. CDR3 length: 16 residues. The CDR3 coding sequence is TGTGCCAGTAGTGGCTGGGCGGGGGATCAAGACACTGAAGCTTTCTTT. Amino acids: CASSGWAGDQDTEAFF.

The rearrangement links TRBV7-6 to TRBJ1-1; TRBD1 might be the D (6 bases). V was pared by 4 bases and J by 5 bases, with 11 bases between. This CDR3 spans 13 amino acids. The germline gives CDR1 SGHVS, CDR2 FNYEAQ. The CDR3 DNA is TGTGCCAGCAGCTCCCAGGGGTATACTGAAGCTTTCTTT. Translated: CASSSQGYTEAFF.

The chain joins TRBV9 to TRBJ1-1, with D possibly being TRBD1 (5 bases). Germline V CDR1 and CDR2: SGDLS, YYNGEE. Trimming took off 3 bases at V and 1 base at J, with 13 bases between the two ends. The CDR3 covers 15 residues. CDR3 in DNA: TGTGCCAGCAGCGAGGTAGGGGCTGGGAACACTGAAGCTTTCTTT. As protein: CASSEVGAGNTEAFF.

The CDR3 sequence is CASSLVGQGLGNEQFF. DNA for the CDR3: TGTGCCAGCAGCTTAGTGGGTCAGGGGTTGGGGAATGAGCAGTTCTTC. The V gene is TRBV11-2, the J gene TRBJ2-1; a weak D match, TRBD1 (6 bases). The CDR3 covers 16 residues. Germline V CDR1 and CDR2: SGHAT, FQNNGV. Trimming stripped 1 base from V and 7 bases from J, with 17 bases between. The variable domain in full, with the rest retrieved from reference TRBV11-2 and TRBJ2-1, is EAGVAQSPRYKIIEKRQSVAFWCNPISGHATLYWYQQILGQGPKLLIQFQNNGVVDDSQLPKDRFSAERLKGVDSTLKIQPAKLEDSAVYLCASSLVGQGLGNEQFFGPGTRLTVL.

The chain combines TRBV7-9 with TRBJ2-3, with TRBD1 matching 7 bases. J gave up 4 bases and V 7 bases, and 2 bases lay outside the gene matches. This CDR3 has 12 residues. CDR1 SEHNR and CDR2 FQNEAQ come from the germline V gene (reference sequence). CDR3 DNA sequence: TGTGCCAGCACTCAGGGGGCAGATACGCAGTATTTT. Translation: CASTQGADTQYF. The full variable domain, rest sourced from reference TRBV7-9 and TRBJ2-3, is DTGVSQNPRHKITKRGQNVTFRCDPISEHNRLYWYRQTLGQGPEFLTYFQNEAQLEKSRLLSDRFSAERPKGSFSTLEIQRTEQGDSAMYLCASTQGADTQYFGPGTRLTVL.

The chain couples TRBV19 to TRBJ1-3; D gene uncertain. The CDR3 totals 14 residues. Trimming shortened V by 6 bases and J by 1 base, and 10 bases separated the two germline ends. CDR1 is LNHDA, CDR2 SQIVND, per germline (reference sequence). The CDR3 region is CASRRVESGNTIYF. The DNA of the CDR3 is TGTGCCAGTAGGAGGGTCGAGTCTGGAAACACCATATATTTT.

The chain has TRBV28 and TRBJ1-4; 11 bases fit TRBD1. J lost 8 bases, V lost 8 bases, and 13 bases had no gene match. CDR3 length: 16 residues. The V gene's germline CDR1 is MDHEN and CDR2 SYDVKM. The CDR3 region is CASFSAGTGGREKLFF. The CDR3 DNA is TGTGCCAGCTTCTCCGCCGGGACAGGGGGACGGGAAAAACTGTTTTTT.

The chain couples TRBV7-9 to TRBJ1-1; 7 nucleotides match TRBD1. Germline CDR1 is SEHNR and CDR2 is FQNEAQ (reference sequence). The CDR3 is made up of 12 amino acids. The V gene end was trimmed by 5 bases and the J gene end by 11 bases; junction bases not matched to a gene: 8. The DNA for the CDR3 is TGTGCCAGCAGCCCACAGGGGCGGAAGGCTTTCTTT. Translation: CASSPQGRKAFF.

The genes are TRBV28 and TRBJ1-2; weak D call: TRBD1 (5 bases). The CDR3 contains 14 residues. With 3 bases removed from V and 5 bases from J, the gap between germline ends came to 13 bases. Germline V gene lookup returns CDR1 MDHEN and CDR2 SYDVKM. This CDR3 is CASSLGRGGYGYTF. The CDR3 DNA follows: TGTGCCAGCAGTTTGGGTCGGGGGGGGTATGGCTACACCTTC.

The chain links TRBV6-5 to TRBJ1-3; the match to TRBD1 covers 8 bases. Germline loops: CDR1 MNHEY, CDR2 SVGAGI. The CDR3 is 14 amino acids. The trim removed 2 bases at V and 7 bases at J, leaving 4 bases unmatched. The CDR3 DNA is TGTGCCAGCAGTTACCTACAGGGGGGTAACACCATATATTTT. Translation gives CASSYLQGGNTIYF.

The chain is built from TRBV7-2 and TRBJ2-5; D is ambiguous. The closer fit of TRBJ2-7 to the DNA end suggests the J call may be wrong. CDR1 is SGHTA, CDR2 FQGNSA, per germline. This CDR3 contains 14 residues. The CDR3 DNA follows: TGTGCCAGCAGCTTAGGTAGGGACTCCTACGAGCAGTACTTC. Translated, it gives CASSLGRDSYEQYF.

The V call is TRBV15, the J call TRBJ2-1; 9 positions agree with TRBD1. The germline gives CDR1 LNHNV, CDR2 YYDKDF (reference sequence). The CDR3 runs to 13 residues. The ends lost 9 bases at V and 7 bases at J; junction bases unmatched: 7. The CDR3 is CATRGTGLNEQFF. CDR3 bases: TGTGCCACACGCGGGACAGGGTTGAATGAGCAGTTCTTC.

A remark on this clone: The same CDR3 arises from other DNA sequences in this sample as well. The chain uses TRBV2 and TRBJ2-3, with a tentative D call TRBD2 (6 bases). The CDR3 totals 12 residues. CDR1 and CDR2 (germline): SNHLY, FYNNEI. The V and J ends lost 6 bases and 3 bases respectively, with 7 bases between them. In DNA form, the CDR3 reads TGTGCCAGCAGCGGAGGGACAGATACGCAGTATTTT. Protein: CASSGGTDTQYF.

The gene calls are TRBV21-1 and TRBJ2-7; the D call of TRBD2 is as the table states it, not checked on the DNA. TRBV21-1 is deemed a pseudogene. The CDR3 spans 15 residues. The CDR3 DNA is TGTGCCAGCAGCAAAGACGAGGGTAGGGCCTACGAGCAGTACTTC. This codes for CASSKDEGRAYEQYF.

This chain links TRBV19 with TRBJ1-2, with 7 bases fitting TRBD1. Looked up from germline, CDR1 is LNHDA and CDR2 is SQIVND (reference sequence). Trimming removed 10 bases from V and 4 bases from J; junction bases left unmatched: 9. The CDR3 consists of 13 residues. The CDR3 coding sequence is TGTGCCACAACACAGGGGCGAGGCTATGGCTACACCTTC. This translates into CATTQGRGYGYTF.

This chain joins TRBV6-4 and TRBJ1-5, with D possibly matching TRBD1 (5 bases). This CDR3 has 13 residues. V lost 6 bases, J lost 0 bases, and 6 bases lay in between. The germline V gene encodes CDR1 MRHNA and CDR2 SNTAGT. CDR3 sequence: CASSRDSNQPQHF. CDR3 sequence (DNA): TGTGCCAGCAGCAGGGATAGCAATCAGCCCCAGCATTTT.

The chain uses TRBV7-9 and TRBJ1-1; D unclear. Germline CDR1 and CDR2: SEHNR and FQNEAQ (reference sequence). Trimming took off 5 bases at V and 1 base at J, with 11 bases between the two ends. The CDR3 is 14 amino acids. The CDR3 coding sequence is TGTGCCAGCAGCCCCCAGAATGCGAACACTGAAGCTTTCTTT. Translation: CASSPQNANTEAFF.

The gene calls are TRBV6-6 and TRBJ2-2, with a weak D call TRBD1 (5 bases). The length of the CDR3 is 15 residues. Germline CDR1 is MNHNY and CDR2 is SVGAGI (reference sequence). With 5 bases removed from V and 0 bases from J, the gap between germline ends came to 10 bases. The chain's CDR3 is CASSLSTANTGELFF. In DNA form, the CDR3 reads TGTGCCAGCAGTCTTTCGACAGCGAACACCGGGGAGCTGTTTTTT.

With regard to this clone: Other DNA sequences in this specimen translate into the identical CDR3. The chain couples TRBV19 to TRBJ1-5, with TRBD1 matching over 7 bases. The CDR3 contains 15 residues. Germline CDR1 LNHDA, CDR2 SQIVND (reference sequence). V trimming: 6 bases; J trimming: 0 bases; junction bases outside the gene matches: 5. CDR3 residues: CASSPQGYSNQPQHF. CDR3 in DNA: TGTGCCAGTAGCCCACAGGGGTATAGCAATCAGCCCCAGCATTTT.

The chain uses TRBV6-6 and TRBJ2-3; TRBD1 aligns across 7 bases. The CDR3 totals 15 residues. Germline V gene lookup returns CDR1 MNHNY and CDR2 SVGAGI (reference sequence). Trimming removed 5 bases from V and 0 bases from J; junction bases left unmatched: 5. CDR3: CASSHGTASTDTQYF. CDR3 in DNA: TGTGCCAGCAGTCATGGGACAGCTAGCACAGATACGCAGTATTTT.

The DNA for the CDR3 is TGTGCCAGCAGTGAACATAGCCCAGGGTCGGACGAGCAGTTCTTC. It yields the protein CASSEHSPGSDEQFF. The chain couples TRBV6-1 to TRBJ2-1, with D perhaps matching TRBD1 (5 bases). Per germline, CDR1 MNHNS and CDR2 SASEGT. The CDR3 contains 15 residues. Deletions cut 2 bases from V and 10 bases from J, with 18 bases between.